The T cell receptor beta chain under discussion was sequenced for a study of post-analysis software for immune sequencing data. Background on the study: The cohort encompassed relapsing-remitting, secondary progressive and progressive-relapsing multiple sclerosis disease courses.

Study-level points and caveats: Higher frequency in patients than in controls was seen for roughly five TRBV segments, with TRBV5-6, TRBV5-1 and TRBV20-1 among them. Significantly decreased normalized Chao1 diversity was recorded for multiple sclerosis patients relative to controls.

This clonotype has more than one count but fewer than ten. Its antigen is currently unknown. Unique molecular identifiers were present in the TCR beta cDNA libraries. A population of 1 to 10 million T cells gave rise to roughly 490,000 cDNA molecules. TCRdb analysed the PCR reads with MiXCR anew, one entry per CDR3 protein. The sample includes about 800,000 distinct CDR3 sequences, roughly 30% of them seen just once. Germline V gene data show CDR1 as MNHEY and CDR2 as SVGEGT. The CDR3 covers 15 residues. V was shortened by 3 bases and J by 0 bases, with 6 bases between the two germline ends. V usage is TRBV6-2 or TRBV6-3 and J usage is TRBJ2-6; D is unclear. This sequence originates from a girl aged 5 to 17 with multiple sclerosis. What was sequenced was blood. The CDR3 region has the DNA TGTGCCAGCAGTTATGCGTACTCTGGGGCCAACGTCCTGACTTTC. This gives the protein CASSYAYSGANVLTF.